These 27 T cell receptor beta chains originate from one sample sequenced in a study of blood T cells in healthy people across ages. A second roughly 6 to 11 cycle PCR used barcoded and J-beta primers. TCRdb passed the 5' RACE reads through MiXCR, listing each CDR3 protein once. The table lists 710,000 or so distinct CDR3 sequences, approximately 30% of them singletons. The sample consisted of blood. All receptors come from a woman aged 80 or over in good health.

This clonotype was picked up a small number of times. The chain carries TRBV28 and TRBJ1-6; tentatively, D is TRBD1 (5 bases). The CDR3 consists of 16 residues. With 4 bases removed from V and 0 bases from J, the gap between germline ends came to 10 bases. Germline assignment: CDR1 MDHEN and CDR2 SYDVKM. The DNA of the CDR3 is TGTGCCAGCAGTTCAGTGGGGGTCTCCTATAATTCACCCCTCCACTTT. Protein product: CASSSVGVSYNSPLHF.

This clonotype has a count of ten or more. The chain joins TRBV28 to TRBJ2-6; D is possibly TRBD2 (7 bases). Trimming cost V 5 bases and J 2 bases, with 13 bases left between them. Germline assignment: CDR1 MDHEN and CDR2 SYDVKM. The CDR3 spans 16 residues. The CDR3: CASSPGGGPGANVLTF. The CDR3 DNA sequence: TGTGCCAGCAGTCCAGGCGGGGGCCCTGGGGCCAACGTCCTGACTTTC.

The chain uses TRBV20-1 and TRBJ1-2, with D perhaps matching TRBD1 (5 bases). CDR1 and CDR2 (germline): DFQATT, SNEGSKA (reference sequence). The CDR3 consists of 13 residues. Trimming shortened V by 3 bases and J by 6 bases, and 14 bases separated the two germline ends. The CDR3 spells CSARHRRVDGYTF. In DNA form, the CDR3 reads TGCAGTGCTAGGCACCGCAGGGTGGATGGCTACACCTTC.

In regard to this clonotype: Given a much more abundant clone one base away, this may be a read error. The chain couples TRBV9 to TRBJ1-5, with D uncertain. With 0 bases removed from V and 3 bases from J, the gap between germline ends came to 7 bases. The CDR3 totals 14 residues. Germline V gene sequence: CDR1 SGDLS, CDR2 YYNGEE. DNA for the CDR3: TGTGCCAGCAGCGTAGCTGGAGACAATCAGCCCCAGCATTTT. Protein sequence: CASSVAGDNQPQHF.

This clonotype has only a few counts. The CDR3 reads CASSQELQAYNSPLHF. The CDR3 DNA sequence: TGCGCCAGCAGCCAAGAGCTCCAGGCCTATAATTCACCCCTCCACTTT. The V gene is TRBV4-1, the J gene TRBJ1-6, with unresolved D. Trimming cost V 0 bases and J 2 bases, with 8 bases left between them. This CDR3 has 16 amino acids. From germline, CDR1 is MGHRA and CDR2 YSYEKL.

This clonotype was seen many times. The chain employs TRBV20-1 and TRBJ2-4; D is possibly TRBD1 (6 bases). Trimming left V 6 bases short and J 2 bases short, with 17 bases between. This CDR3 has 15 amino acids. Germline values: CDR1 DFQATT, CDR2 SNEGSKA (reference sequence). CDR3 in amino acids: CSATPAGVTKNIQYF. The CDR3 DNA sequence: TGCAGTGCCACCCCCGCAGGGGTCACCAAAAACATTCAGTACTTC.

The CDR3 loop is CASSTWGTDTQYF. The CDR3 region has the DNA TGCGCCAGCAGCACATGGGGCACAGATACGCAGTATTTT. V gene TRBV5-1 combines with J gene TRBJ2-3, with D unclear. Germline loops: CDR1 SGHRS, CDR2 YFSETQ. V lost 4 bases, J lost 1 base, and 7 bases lay in between. CDR3 length equals 13 residues.

This clonotype was detected ten times or more. V is TRBV20-1 and J is TRBJ2-1; 10 nucleotides line up with TRBD2. Germline-derived CDR1 and CDR2 are DFQATT and SNEGSKA (reference sequence). The V segment lost 4 bases and the J segment 2 bases; nucleotides outside the gene matches: 8. CDR3 length: 16 residues. CDR3 protein: CSATETSGGAYNEQFF. In DNA form, the CDR3 reads TGCAGTGCTACTGAGACGAGCGGGGGGGCCTACAATGAGCAGTTCTTC.

This clonotype was counted ten times or more. The chain couples TRBV7-2 to TRBJ2-5, with TRBD1 matching over 9 bases. The CDR3 has 15 residues. From germline, CDR1 is SGHTA and CDR2 FQGNSA. V trimming: 6 bases; J trimming: 4 bases; junction bases outside the gene matches: 9. The CDR3 region is CASRKDRGRGETQYF. The DNA for the CDR3 is TGTGCCAGCAGGAAGGACAGGGGACGTGGAGAGACCCAGTACTTC.

This rearrangement joins TRBV5-1 to TRBJ2-2, with 9 positions matching TRBD1. Germline V gene sequence: CDR1 SGHRS, CDR2 YFSETQ. The CDR3 spans 15 residues. V was clipped by 1 base and J by 4 bases; unmatched bases: 2. Written as DNA, the CDR3 is TGCGCCAGCAGCTTGAGGACAGGGGTCACCGGGGAGCTGTTTTTT. Amino acid sequence: CASSLRTGVTGELFF.

The chain employs TRBV7-2 and TRBJ2-7; perhaps TRBD2 as D (6 bases). This CDR3 region has 16 residues. Germline V lookup: CDR1 SGHTA, CDR2 FQGNSA. V was pared by 2 bases and J by 4 bases, with 18 bases between. The CDR3 protein is CASSLLGGAGGYEQYF. The CDR3 region has the DNA TGTGCCAGCAGCTTACTCGGGGGAGCGGGCGGTTACGAGCAGTACTTC.

The CDR3 region is CASSISAEDQPQHF. Here the CDR3 DNA reads TGTGCCAGTAGTATTTCGGCGGAAGATCAGCCCCAGCATTTT. The gene calls are TRBV19 and TRBJ1-5; D uncertain. The CDR3 runs 14 residues. V lost 3 bases and J 5 bases, leaving 11 bases between the germline ends. Per the germline V gene, CDR1 is LNHDA and CDR2 is SQIVND (reference sequence).

The chain joins TRBV18 to TRBJ2-3, with TRBD2 identical over 12 bases. Trimming cost V 0 bases and J 6 bases; bases outside gene matches: 7. From germline, CDR1 is KGHSH and CDR2 LQKENI. There are 17 residues in the CDR3. DNA of the CDR3: TGTGCCAGCTCACCACCCCGACTAGCGGGAGTTCCCGATACGCAGTATTTT. Translation gives CASSPPRLAGVPDTQYF. Based on the CDR3 plus reference TRBV18 and TRBJ2-3, the full variable domain is NAGVMQNPRHLVRRRGQEARLRCSPMKGHSHVYWYRQLPEEGLKFMVYLQKENIIDESGMPKERFSAEFPKEGPSILRIQQVVRGDSAAYFCASSPPRLAGVPDTQYFGPGTRLTVL.

The chain is built from TRBV15 and TRBJ2-7, with 7 nucleotides matching TRBD1. The germline V gene encodes CDR1 LNHNV and CDR2 YYDKDF (reference sequence). The CDR3 totals 17 residues. V dropped 2 bases and J dropped 2; count of bases not matched to a gene: 12. CDR3 nucleotide sequence: TGTGCCACCAGCAGAAAGGGAAGTGTGGGGACAGCCTACGAGCAGTACTTC. It encodes CATSRKGSVGTAYEQYF.

V usage is TRBV6-5 and J usage is TRBJ1-5; D is perhaps TRBD1 (5 bases). This CDR3 spans 15 amino acids. Deletions cut 6 bases from V and 1 base from J, with 13 bases between. CDR1 and CDR2 from the germline V gene are MNHEY and SVGAGI. CDR3 amino acids: CASRPMGPSNQPQHF. The CDR3 nucleotides read TGTGCCAGCAGACCTATGGGACCGAGCAATCAGCCCCAGCATTTT.

This clonotype was counted between two and nine times. A much larger clone differs from this one at a single base, so this may be a read error. The V gene is TRBV20-1, the J gene TRBJ2-7, with 8 bases aligning to TRBD1. Germline V lookup: CDR1 DFQATT, CDR2 SNEGSKA (reference sequence). J was trimmed by 7 bases and V by 6 bases; bases with no gene match: 11. CDR3 length: 13 amino acids. For the CDR3, the DNA is TGCAGTGCGGAGGGACAGGAATACAATGAGCAGTACTTC. This sequence encodes CSAEGQEYNEQYF.

This clonotype has just a few counts. The rearrangement joins TRBV28 to TRBJ1-1; 10 nucleotides align to TRBD1. The CDR3 totals 15 residues. The germline gives CDR1 MDHEN, CDR2 SYDVKM. With V trimmed by 6 bases and J by 8 bases, 12 bases remained unmatched. The CDR3 nucleotides are TGTGCCAGCAGGCTTGTCGGGACAGGGGCTTTAGAAGCTTTCTTT. Translation: CASRLVGTGALEAFF. Full variable domain (remainder filled in from reference TRBV28 and TRBJ1-1): DVKVTQSSRYLVKRTGEKVFLECVQDMDHENMFWYRQDPGLGLRLIYFSYDVKMKEKGDIPEGYSVSREKKERFSLILESASTNQTSMYLCASRLVGTGALEAFFGQGTRLTVV.

V gene TRBV10-3 combines with J gene TRBJ2-7; TRBD2 aligns across 10 bases. Germline V gene data show CDR1 as ENHRY and CDR2 as SYGVKD. V trimming: 3 bases; J trimming: 6 bases; junction bases outside the gene matches: 5. CDR3 length: 14 residues. CDR3 region: CAISDLAGVLEQYF. The CDR3 nucleotides read TGTGCCATCAGTGATCTAGCGGGAGTCCTCGAGCAGTACTTC.

This clonotype came up many times. This chain uses TRBV4-3 with TRBJ2-7, with D unresolved. Germline V gene data show CDR1 as LGHNA and CDR2 as YSLEER. This CDR3 is 15 amino acids long. Between the trimmed V and J ends, which lost 2 bases and 3 bases, there was a span of 14 bases. CDR3 nucleotide sequence: TGCGCCAGCAGCCAAATCGAACAGCCTTTCTACGAGCAGTACTTC. Amino acids: CASSQIEQPFYEQYF.

With respect to this clonotype: This may be a read error: a much more frequent sequence differs by one nucleotide. This chain links TRBV7-9 with TRBJ2-7; D not resolved. CDR1 is SEHNR, CDR2 FQNEAQ, per germline (reference sequence). The CDR3 covers 14 residues. V dropped 1 base and J dropped 9 bases, with 16 bases sitting between them. CDR3 coding DNA: TGTGCCAGCAGCTTAGTGGGTGTTGGAGTGGGGCAGTACTTC. It specifies CASSLVGVGVGQYF.

In regard to this clonotype: A read error may be the cause here, since a much bigger clone is one base away. The chain combines TRBV5-1 with TRBJ2-5, with 9 bases fitting TRBD2. V lost 3 bases to trimming and J lost 11 bases; unmatched junction nucleotides: 17. This CDR3 contains 16 residues. Per the germline V gene, CDR1 is SGHRS and CDR2 is YFSETQ. This chain's CDR3 is CASSYPDGGGGNEQYF. The CDR3 nucleotides are TGCGCCAGCAGCTACCCCGATGGCGGGGGGGGCAATGAGCAGTACTTC.

About this clonotype: One end of the junction fails to match germline, which may point to a read error. The V call is TRBV9, the J call TRBJ2-5; D not resolved. The germline V gene has CDR1 SGDLS and CDR2 YYNGEE. This CDR3 has 14 residues. The CDR3: CASSVEVNSNEQYF. In DNA form, the CDR3 reads TGCGCCAGCAGCGTAGAGGTCAACTCCAATGAGCAGTACTTC. Variable domain in full (rest from reference TRBV9 and TRBJ2-5): DSGVTQTPKHLITATGQRVTLRCSPRSGDLSVYWYQQSLDQGLQFLIQYYNGEERAKGNILERFSAQQFPDLHSELNLSSLELGDSALYFCASSVEVNSNEQYFGPGTRLLVL.

The chain uses TRBV5-1 and TRBJ2-3; 7 positions agree with TRBD1. CDR1 and CDR2 (germline): SGHRS, YFSETQ. CDR3 length equals 17 residues. Germline trimming cut 0 bases from V and 0 bases from J; bases unmatched to any gene: 7. CDR3 region: CASSLETGQPSTDTQYF. Written as DNA, the CDR3 is TGCGCCAGCAGCTTGGAAACGGGACAGCCTAGCACAGATACGCAGTATTTT.

This clonotype was seen a single time. The gene calls are TRBV4-2 and TRBJ1-3; D ambiguous. The CDR3 has 15 residues. V lost 3 bases and J 0 bases, leaving 9 bases between the germline ends. Per germline, CDR1 LGHNA and CDR2 YNFKEQ. The CDR3 DNA follows: TGTGCCAGCAGCCATTCCTCGGGCTCTGGAAACACCATATATTTT. This sequence encodes CASSHSSGSGNTIYF.

This clonotype was observed many times. The chain uses TRBV4-3 and TRBJ2-5; D is perhaps TRBD1 (6 bases). This CDR3 is built from 15 residues. CDR1 LGHNA and CDR2 YSLEER come from the germline V gene. Trimming took off 1 base at V and 4 bases at J, with 13 bases between the two ends. CDR3 nucleotide sequence: TGCGCCAGCAGCCAAGTACCTGGCAGGGGAGAGACCCAGTACTTC. Translating gives CASSQVPGRGETQYF.

This clonotype turned up a few times. The junction and the germline gene differ at one end; a read error may be behind it. The V call is TRBV4-1, the J call TRBJ2-5; tentatively, D is TRBD1 (5 bases). The CDR3 contains 14 residues. Germline V lookup: CDR1 MGHRA, CDR2 YSYEKL. CDR3 bases: TGCGCCAGCTGCCAAACCACAGGCCAAGAGACCCAGTACTTC. Its protein is CASCQTTGQETQYF.

This clonotype came up a few times. The V and J genes are TRBV30 and TRBJ1-6; 12 nucleotides line up with TRBD1. The J segment lost 7 bases and the V segment lost 5 bases, leaving 9 bases of the junction unmatched. The germline V gene has CDR1 GTSNPN and CDR2 SVGIG (reference sequence). The CDR3 is 16 amino acids. CDR3 nucleotides: TGTGCCTGGGCGAGGGACAGGGGGCGTCTAAATTCACCCCTCCACTTT. It is translated as CAWARDRGRLNSPLHF.